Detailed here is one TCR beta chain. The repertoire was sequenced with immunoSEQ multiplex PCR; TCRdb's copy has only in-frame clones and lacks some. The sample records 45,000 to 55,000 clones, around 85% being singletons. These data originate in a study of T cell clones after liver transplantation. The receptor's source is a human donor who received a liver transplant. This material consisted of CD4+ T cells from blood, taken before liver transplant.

For the CDR3, the DNA is TGTGCCTGGAGCCCAGGGGACCTTAAAGGCTACACCTTC. This codes for CAWSPGDLKGYTF. This chain links TRBV30 with TRBJ1-2; D may be TRBD1 (6 bases). V was pared by 3 bases and J by 8 bases, with 16 bases between. CDR1 and CDR2 (germline): GTSNPN, SVGIG (reference sequence). This CDR3 comprises 13 residues.